Below, 25 T cell receptor beta chains from the same sample are listed, as sequenced in a study of T cell repertoires in cytomegalovirus infection. No antigen is known for these receptors. TCRdb passed the reads through MiXCR, listing each CDR3 protein once. The data show around 800,000 distinct CDR3 sequences, approximately 29% seen once. The source was cultured CD8+ T cells from PBMCs, collected from culture after CMV antigen stimulation. These receptors all come from a human donor in good health (CMV status not recorded). Some clones in this sample may be carry-over from other donors' samples.

Regarding this clonotype: One end of the junction is discordant with germline, which a read error may explain. The chain couples TRBV7-3 to TRBJ1-4, with unresolved D. Germline assignment: CDR1 SGHTA and CDR2 FQGTGA. The CDR3 extends over 12 amino acids. The CDR3 spells CAGSLEDEKLFF. The CDR3 bases are TGTGCCGGCAGCTTAGAGGATGAAAAACTGTTTTTT.

The chain carries TRBV24-1 and TRBJ1-2, with D uncertain. The CDR3 runs to 13 residues. Trimming shortened V by 0 bases and J by 7 bases, and 8 bases separated the two germline ends. CDR1 and CDR2 from the germline V gene are KGHDR and SFDVKD. CDR3 residues: CATSDLVFSGYTF. CDR3 in DNA: TGTGCCACCAGTGATTTGGTGTTTTCTGGCTACACCTTC.

V and J are TRBV2 and TRBJ2-5, with 8 bases lining up with TRBD2. The CDR3 is 17 residues long. J gave up 5 bases and V 3 bases, and 14 bases lay outside the gene matches. Germline V gene lookup returns CDR1 SNHLY and CDR2 FYNNEI. This chain's CDR3 is CASSEIERGWPHETQYF. In nucleotides, the CDR3 is TGTGCCAGCAGTGAGATCGAGCGGGGGTGGCCCCACGAGACCCAGTACTTC.

This clonotype was seen repeatedly, ten times or more. The rearrangement uses TRBV7-8 and TRBJ1-1; D perhaps matches TRBD1 (6 bases). This CDR3 comprises 16 residues. Trimming stripped 0 bases from V and 6 bases from J, with 17 bases between. CDR1 is SGHVS and CDR2 is FQNEAQ in the germline V gene. CDR3 DNA sequence: TGTGCCAGCAGCTTAGCGCTGGGGGGGCTTAATGCTGAAGCTTTCTTT. Translation gives CASSLALGGLNAEAFF. Full variable domain (missing parts from reference TRBV7-8 and TRBJ1-1): GAGVSQSPRYKVAKRGQDVALRCDPISGHVSLFWYQQALGQGPEFLTYFQNEAQLDKSGLPSDRFFAERPEGSVSTLKIQRTQQEDSAVYLCASSLALGGLNAEAFFGQGTRLTVV.

This clonotype was detected a few times. V gene TRBV6-1 combines with J gene TRBJ1-3; 7 bases match TRBD1. The J segment lost 0 bases and the V segment lost 10 bases, leaving 6 bases of the junction unmatched. Germline V lookup: CDR1 MNHNS, CDR2 SASEGT. This CDR3 is built from 14 residues. CDR3 sequence reads: CATPGQYSGNTIYF. In nucleotides, the CDR3 is TGTGCCACCCCGGGACAGTACTCTGGAAACACCATATATTTT.

This clonotype has more than one count but fewer than ten. The chain uses TRBV7-9 and TRBJ2-3; D could derive from TRBD1 or TRBD2 (5 bases each). The CDR3 is 15 amino acids. Germline loops: CDR1 SEHNR, CDR2 FQNEAQ (reference sequence). V lost 4 bases to trimming and J lost 2 bases, with 13 bases between them. CDR3 sequence reads: CASSSPGPNTDTQYF. The CDR3 nucleotides read TGTGCCAGCAGCTCCCCGGGACCAAACACAGATACGCAGTATTTT.

This chain uses TRBV6-1 with TRBJ1-2; no definite D call. Germline V lookup: CDR1 MNHNS, CDR2 SASEGT. V was clipped by 2 bases and J by 8 bases, with 9 bases between them. The CDR3 loop spans 12 amino acids. The CDR3 DNA is TGTGCCAGCAGTGAATGGCCGACCGGCTACACCTTC. This sequence encodes CASSEWPTGYTF.

This clonotype has at least ten counts. The genes are TRBV5-4 and TRBJ1-2; D might be TRBD1 (5 bases). With 4 bases removed from V and 10 bases from J, the gap between germline ends came to 17 bases. From germline, CDR1 is SGHNT and CDR2 YYREEE (reference sequence). The CDR3 sequence is 13 residues long. CDR3 amino acids: CASSGQGPNVYTF. The CDR3 DNA reads TGTGCCAGCAGCGGTCAGGGACCAAATGTCTACACCTTC.

The chain links TRBV5-1 to TRBJ1-1, with TRBD1 identical over 8 bases. The V gene's germline CDR1 is SGHRS and CDR2 YFSETQ. Trimming removed 6 bases from V and 1 base from J; junction bases left unmatched: 2. This CDR3 is 13 amino acids long. The CDR3 sequence: CASTDRGNTEAFF. The CDR3 bases are TGCGCCAGCACCGACAGGGGGAACACTGAAGCTTTCTTT.

CDR3 in amino acids: CASSSREGEGGNQPQHF. The CDR3 DNA reads TGTGCCAGCAGCTCCCGGGAGGGGGAGGGCGGCAATCAGCCCCAGCATTTT. V and J are TRBV13 and TRBJ1-5, with D possibly TRBD1 on 6 matching bases. V was trimmed by 4 bases and J by 2 bases, leaving 18 bases between them. Germline V gene sequence: CDR1 PRHDT, CDR2 FYEKMQ (reference sequence). The CDR3 consists of 17 residues.

For this clonotype: A clone one base away is much larger, so this may be a read error. The chain uses TRBV7-6 and TRBJ2-3, with D uncertain. The CDR3 runs to 16 residues. Germline V lookup: CDR1 SGHVS, CDR2 FNYEAQ. CDR3 amino acids: CASSRFLGPSTDTPYF. The CDR3 coding sequence is TGTGCCAGCAGCCGCTTTCTTGGCCCCAGCACAGATACGCCGTATTTT.

This clonotype was detected many times. V and J are TRBV7-8 and TRBJ2-7; TRBD2 agrees at 11 bases. From germline, CDR1 is SGHVS and CDR2 FQNEAQ. The CDR3 extends over 15 amino acids. The junction had 6 bases not matched to a gene; V was cut back by 5 bases and J by 3 bases. CDR3 region: CASSQRLAGYYEQYV. In DNA, the CDR3 is TGTGCCAGCAGCCAAAGACTAGCGGGGTACTACGAGCAGTACGTC.

The chain recombines TRBV20-1 with TRBJ1-1; no firm D call. This CDR3 is 13 amino acids long. V was trimmed by 3 bases and J by 4 bases, leaving 12 bases between them. The germline V gene has CDR1 DFQATT and CDR2 SNEGSKA (reference sequence). CDR3 loop: CSARGSGVTEAFF. The CDR3 nucleotides read TGCAGTGCTAGGGGATCAGGTGTCACTGAAGCTTTCTTT.

The table lists this clonotype with many counts. This chain's CDR3 is CASSPTVTDEQYF. In DNA, the CDR3 is TGTGCCAGCAGCCCGACAGTCACAGACGAGCAGTACTTC. The J gene is TRBJ2-7, the V gene TRBV7-9; weak D call: TRBD1 (5 bases). This CDR3 contains 13 residues. Germline CDR1 reads SEHNR; CDR2 reads FQNEAQ (reference sequence). V lost 5 bases, J lost 5 bases, and 13 bases lay in between.

Ten or more counts support this clonotype. This chain's CDR3 is CASSYSKGAGDQPQHF. CDR3 nucleotide sequence: TGTGCCAGCAGTTATTCGAAAGGGGCCGGGGATCAGCCCCAGCATTTT. The rearrangement joins TRBV6-5 to TRBJ1-5, with D perhaps TRBD1 (5 bases). Germline CDR1 is MNHEY and CDR2 is SVGAGI. Trimming left V 3 bases short and J 5 bases short, with 17 bases between. The CDR3 covers 16 residues.

The sample holds many counts of this clonotype. The chain recombines TRBV6-5 with TRBJ2-7; a weak D match, TRBD1 (5 bases). V was cut by 5 bases and J by 2 bases, with 13 bases left in between. Germline lookup yields CDR1 MNHEY and CDR2 SVGAGI. This CDR3 has 14 amino acids. CDR3 in amino acids: CASSPLGRAYEQYV. CDR3 nucleotides: TGTGCCAGCAGTCCTCTGGGCAGGGCCTACGAGCAGTACGTC.

This clonotype was picked up a small number of times. The rearrangement links TRBV7-6 to TRBJ2-2, with TRBD1 matching 9 bases. This CDR3 comprises 16 residues. J was trimmed by 3 bases and V by 1 base; bases with no gene match: 3. CDR1 is SGHVS, CDR2 FNYEAQ, per germline. The CDR3 sequence is CASSLERTGDTGELFF. As DNA, the CDR3 is TGTGCCAGCAGCTTAGAAAGGACAGGGGACACCGGGGAGCTGTTTTTT.

This clonotype was recorded once. Relative to the germline gene, one junction end is altered; a read error may explain this. V usage is TRBV10-2 and J usage is TRBJ2-5, with D tentatively TRBD2 (6 bases). In germline, CDR1 is WSHSY, CDR2 SAAADI. This CDR3 spans 13 amino acids. CDR3: CASIGGEQESQYF. The CDR3 DNA is TGCGCCAGCATCGGCGGGGAGCAAGAGAGCCAGTACTTC.

This clonotype was observed once. The rearrangement uses TRBV29-1 and TRBJ1-2; D not resolved. The V and J ends lost 0 bases and 8 bases respectively, with 13 bases between them. This CDR3 is built from 13 residues. Per germline, CDR1 SQVTM and CDR2 ANQGSEA. The CDR3 coding sequence is TGCAGCGTTGAAGATCACCGGGCTCGGGGCTACACCTTC. Translating gives CSVEDHRARGYTF.

The V gene is TRBV7-8, the J gene TRBJ1-2; D uncertain. This CDR3 spans 15 amino acids. Trimming cost V 5 bases and J 2 bases, with 15 bases left between them. Germline values: CDR1 SGHVS, CDR2 FQNEAQ. CDR3 region: CASSQSRQVNYGYTF. DNA of the CDR3: TGTGCCAGCAGCCAGAGTAGGCAGGTCAACTATGGCTACACCTTC.

This clonotype was detected a few times. The chain carries TRBV6-2 or TRBV6-3 and TRBJ2-2, with 9 bases identical to TRBD1. Germline V gene lookup returns CDR1 MNHEY and CDR2 SVGEGT. Losses at the gene ends were 5 bases for V and 1 base for J; bases not matched to a gene: 5. This CDR3 is built from 16 residues. The CDR3 DNA is TGTGCCAGCAGTCCCATGACAGGGGGGAACACCGGGGAGCTGTTTTTT. Amino acids: CASSPMTGGNTGELFF.

The J gene is TRBJ1-5, the V gene TRBV20-1, with D perhaps matching TRBD1 (5 bases). This CDR3 contains 17 residues. V gave up 0 bases and J gave up 0 bases, with 15 bases separating them. The germline V gene encodes CDR1 DFQATT and CDR2 SNEGSKA (reference sequence). The CDR3 region is CSARDLNRIHSNQPQHF. The CDR3 DNA sequence: TGCAGTGCTAGAGATCTAAACAGGATTCATAGCAATCAGCCCCAGCATTTT.

The rearrangement uses TRBV5-1 and TRBJ1-2, with D unresolved. The V end was cut by 4 bases, the J end by 5 bases, with 18 bases between. CDR1 is SGHRS, CDR2 YFSETQ, per germline. This CDR3 comprises 15 residues. CDR3 nucleotides: TGCGCCAGCAGCCCGGCGGGCCGGCAAGATTATGGCTACACCTTC. Amino acid sequence: CASSPAGRQDYGYTF.

This clonotype was detected ten times or more. CDR3 in DNA: TGTGCCAGCAGTCTCGGACAGGGGATCACCGGGGAGCTGTTTTTT. This encodes CASSLGQGITGELFF. V usage is TRBV27 and J usage is TRBJ2-2, with 9 bases that match TRBD1. Germline V gene data show CDR1 as MNHEY and CDR2 as SMNVEV (reference sequence). The V and J ends lost 5 bases and 4 bases, in that order; junction bases with no gene match: 5. The CDR3 extends over 15 amino acids.

The chain employs TRBV12-3 or TRBV12-4 and TRBJ2-1, with 10 bases identical to TRBD1. The CDR3 has 15 residues. V was pared by 5 bases and J by 7 bases, with 8 bases of the junction left unmatched. Here the CDR3 reads CASSLVDRGDNEQFF. The CDR3 nucleotides are TGTGCCAGCAGTCTGGTGGACAGGGGGGATAATGAGCAGTTCTTC.